The 24 T cell receptor beta chains below all came from one sample that was sequenced in a study of blood T cell repertoires in COVID-19. Sequenced by immunoSEQ multiplex PCR; TCRdb stores in-frame clones only, minus some. The repertoire holds 200,000 to 250,000 clones, with less than 85% as singletons. Sequencing was performed on peripheral blood. The receptors were gathered from an elderly woman with acute or convalescent COVID-19.

CDR3 bases: TGTGCCAGCAGCCTTCTGCTCGGGGAAGGAATGAACACTGAAGCTTTCTTT. This translates into CASSLLLGEGMNTEAFF. V is TRBV4-2 and J is TRBJ1-1; D is undetermined. This CDR3 has 17 residues. CDR1 is LGHNA and CDR2 is YNFKEQ in the germline V gene. V dropped 4 bases and J dropped 0 bases, with 18 bases sitting between them.

The rearrangement joins TRBV19 to TRBJ2-3; 11 positions agree with TRBD2. Trimming took 6 bases from V and 2 from J; bases not matched to a gene: 7. The CDR3 consists of 16 residues. CDR1 and CDR2 from the germline V gene are LNHDA and SQIVND (reference sequence). The CDR3 DNA follows: TGTGCCAGTAGCACCCTAGCGGGGGGACTCACAGATACGCAGTATTTT. Residues: CASSTLAGGLTDTQYF.

This rearrangement joins TRBV2 to TRBJ2-4; the match to TRBD1 covers 10 bases. This CDR3 is built from 16 residues. The J segment lost 0 bases and the V segment lost 6 bases, leaving 5 bases of the junction unmatched. The germline V gene has CDR1 SNHLY and CDR2 FYNNEI. For the CDR3, the DNA is TGTGCCAGCAGCTGGGGACAGGGGATAGCCAAAAACATTCAGTACTTC. This translates into CASSWGQGIAKNIQYF.

The V gene is TRBV10-3, the J gene TRBJ2-3; 11 bases map to TRBD2. Trimming at V came to 0 bases and at J to 5 bases, leaving 4 bases not matched to a gene. This CDR3 has 16 amino acids. In germline, CDR1 is ENHRY, CDR2 SYGVKD. The CDR3 loop is CAISESSSGGIDTQYF. DNA of the CDR3: TGTGCCATCAGTGAGTCGTCTAGCGGGGGGATAGATACGCAGTATTTT.

The chain is built from TRBV3-1 (or the pseudogene TRBV3-2) and TRBJ2-1, with TRBD1 identical over 10 bases. This CDR3 spans 17 amino acids. V lost 2 bases to trimming and J lost 4 bases; unmatched junction nucleotides: 8. The germline V gene encodes CDR1 LGHDT and CDR2 YNNKEL (reference sequence). CDR3 sequence reads: CASSQTRPGQGYNEQFF. The CDR3 coding sequence is TGTGCCAGCAGCCAAACCCGCCCGGGACAGGGGTACAATGAGCAGTTCTTC.

The V call is TRBV19, the J call TRBJ1-4; the D gene is possibly TRBD1 (6 bases). This CDR3 has 13 residues. The ends were cut back, 1 base at V and 10 bases at J, with 10 bases in the middle. From germline, CDR1 is LNHDA and CDR2 SQIVND (reference sequence). The CDR3 DNA reads TGTGCCAGTAGTATAGGAGGACAGCGAAAACTGTTTTTT. It is translated as CASSIGGQRKLFF.

The gene calls are TRBV5-1 and TRBJ2-7; 9 bases align to TRBD1. V lost 2 bases to trimming and J lost 7 bases; unmatched junction nucleotides: 10. The CDR3 extends over 15 amino acids. Germline loops: CDR1 SGHRS, CDR2 YFSETQ. This CDR3 reads CASSLQGAGGEEQYF. Here the CDR3 DNA reads TGCGCCAGCAGCTTACAGGGGGCCGGCGGTGAGGAGCAGTACTTC.

This clone was picked up a small number of times. The chain uses TRBV7-2 and TRBJ1-3; 7 bases are a match to TRBD1. This CDR3 spans 17 amino acids. V dropped 1 base and J dropped 0; count of bases not matched to a gene: 6. Germline assignment: CDR1 SGHTA and CDR2 FQGNSA. This chain's CDR3 is CASSLEGTARSGNTIYF. CDR3 sequence (DNA): TGTGCCAGCAGCTTAGAAGGGACAGCACGCTCTGGAAACACCATATATTTT.

This sequence joins TRBV7-9 and TRBJ2-7, with a possible D match to TRBD1 (6 bases). V shed 1 base and J shed 3 bases, with 10 bases lying between them. The CDR3 contains 14 residues. Germline V gives CDR1 SEHNR, CDR2 FQNEAQ (reference sequence). Written as DNA, the CDR3 is TGTGCCAGCAGCTTAGGTGGGGGCCACTACGAGCAGTACTTC. It codes for CASSLGGGHYEQYF.

This clone has only a few counts. The chain is built from TRBV5-1 and TRBJ1-2; TRBD1 is a possible D gene (5 bases). The CDR3 has 15 residues. Germline V gene sequence: CDR1 SGHRS, CDR2 YFSETQ. V shed 1 base and J shed 0 bases, with 10 bases lying between them. The CDR3: CASSLQGTPNYGYTF. CDR3 in DNA: TGCGCCAGCAGCTTGCAGGGAACTCCTAACTATGGCTACACCTTC. The whole variable domain, filled in from reference TRBV5-1 and TRBJ1-2, reads KAGVTQTPRYLIKTRGQQVTLSCSPISGHRSVSWYQQTPGQGLQFLFEYFSETQRNKGNFPGRFSGRQFSNSRSEMNVSTLELGDSALYLCASSLQGTPNYGYTFGSGTRLTVV.

The rearrangement links TRBV9 to TRBJ1-5; 7 positions match TRBD1. V lost 0 bases and J lost 2; bases outside the gene matches: 2. The CDR3 is 15 amino acids. The V gene's germline CDR1 is SGDLS and CDR2 YYNGEE. This CDR3 reads CASSVDDRGNQPQHF. The CDR3 DNA reads as TGTGCCAGCAGCGTAGATGACAGGGGCAATCAGCCCCAGCATTTT.

This chain connects TRBV4-1 to TRBJ2-1; 7 bases are shared with TRBD1. V shed 2 bases, J shed 0 bases, and the junction held 4 bases outside the gene matches. Germline CDR1 and CDR2: MGHRA and YSYEKL. The length of the CDR3 is 16 residues. Written as DNA, the CDR3 is TGCGCCAGCAGCCAACAGACAGGGTCCTCCTACAATGAGCAGTTCTTC. It codes for CASSQQTGSSYNEQFF.

The gene calls are TRBV19 and TRBJ2-1, with TRBD2 matching over 15 bases. Germline V lookup: CDR1 LNHDA, CDR2 SQIVND (reference sequence). V trimming: 4 bases; J trimming: 9 bases; junction bases outside the gene matches: 7. The CDR3 spans 16 residues. The CDR3 loop is CASSNPGLAGGGEQFF. As DNA, the CDR3 is TGTGCCAGTAGTAATCCGGGACTAGCGGGGGGTGGTGAGCAGTTCTTC.

In its sample, this clone was seen once. The chain couples TRBV5-1 to TRBJ1-2; 8 bases line up with TRBD1. Germline loops: CDR1 SGHRS, CDR2 YFSETQ. The CDR3 is 14 residues long. V lost 7 bases, J lost 6 bases, and 11 bases stayed unmatched. The CDR3 DNA reads as TGCGCCAGCGAAAATGGAACAGGGGGTCATGGCTACACCTTC. It translates to CASENGTGGHGYTF.

Points on this clone: Other DNA sequences in this specimen translate into the identical CDR3. The chain uses TRBV12-3 or TRBV12-4 and TRBJ2-5; D perhaps matches TRBD1 (5 bases). The CDR3 runs to 13 residues. V gave up 3 bases and J gave up 5 bases, with 10 bases separating them. The CDR3 DNA follows: TGTGCCAGCAGTTTCAGGGAAGGGGAGACCCAGTACTTC. Translating it yields CASSFREGETQYF.

About this clone itself: This sample also contains other DNA sequences that code for the same CDR3. V gene TRBV9 combines with J gene TRBJ1-3; D unclear. CDR1 and CDR2 from the germline V gene are SGDLS and YYNGEE. Trimming removed 2 bases at V and 0 bases at J, with 6 bases between. This CDR3 region has 14 residues. CDR3: CASSVGSSGNTIYF. CDR3 DNA: TGTGCCAGCAGCGTTGGGAGCTCTGGAAACACCATATATTTT.

The chain uses TRBV15 and TRBJ2-5, with D possibly being TRBD2 (6 bases). The CDR3 sequence is 18 residues long. CDR1 is LNHNV and CDR2 is YYDKDF in the germline V gene (reference sequence). The ends were cut back, 5 bases at V and 1 base at J, with 23 bases in the middle. The CDR3 here is CATSPGGWGGKVQETQYF. CDR3 in DNA: TGTGCCACCAGCCCGGGTGGTTGGGGAGGAAAGGTCCAAGAGACCCAGTACTTC.

V gene TRBV12-5 combines with J gene TRBJ2-7, with 11 positions matching TRBD1. V was clipped by 6 bases and J by 4 bases; unmatched bases: 11. Germline CDR1 is LGHNT and CDR2 is FRNRAP. This CDR3 has 16 amino acids. CDR3 sequence: CASGPPHGQGAYEQYF. For the CDR3, the DNA is TGTGCTAGTGGCCCCCCCCACGGACAGGGGGCATACGAGCAGTACTTC.

Only a few counts were recorded for this clone. The V call is TRBV10-3, the J call TRBJ1-3; the D gene is possibly TRBD1 (6 bases). The germline V and J ends were trimmed by 5 bases and 3 bases, with 11 bases remaining between them. CDR1 is ENHRY and CDR2 is SYGVKD in the germline V gene. The CDR3 extends over 14 amino acids. CDR3 residues: CAISLTGGGNTIYF. The CDR3 coding sequence is TGTGCCATCAGTCTGACAGGCGGTGGAAACACCATATATTTT.

The chain is built from TRBV2 and TRBJ2-2; weak D call: TRBD1 (6 bases). The V gene's germline CDR1 is SNHLY and CDR2 FYNNEI. Between the trimmed V and J ends, which lost 6 bases and 2 bases, there was a span of 10 bases. The CDR3 loop spans 14 amino acids. The CDR3 nucleotides read TGTGCCAGCAGGAAGGACAGTAACACCGGGGAGCTGTTTTTT. Translation: CASRKDSNTGELFF.

This clone was detected a few times. Other DNA sequences in this specimen translate into the identical CDR3. The gene calls are TRBV18 and TRBJ1-1; D is ambiguous. Trimming left V 2 bases short and J 4 bases short, with 8 bases between. Per the germline V gene, CDR1 is KGHSH and CDR2 is LQKENI. The CDR3 runs to 13 residues. CDR3 coding DNA: TGTGCCAGCTCACCAGGACGGGGCACTGAAGCTTTCTTT. Encoded protein: CASSPGRGTEAFF.

The chain combines TRBV9 with TRBJ1-5; 7 bases match TRBD1. Germline V CDR1 and CDR2: SGDLS, YYNGEE. This CDR3 spans 17 amino acids. The junction had 17 bases not matched to a gene; V was cut back by 4 bases and J by 7 bases. The chain's CDR3 is CASSPRPLDRLYQPQHF. The CDR3 bases are TGTGCCAGCAGCCCCCGCCCACTGGACAGGTTGTACCAGCCCCAGCATTTT.

V gene TRBV5-1 combines with J gene TRBJ1-6, with TRBD1 matching 9 bases. This CDR3 has 14 amino acids. The J segment lost 10 bases and the V segment lost 2 bases, leaving 4 bases of the junction unmatched. In germline, CDR1 is SGHRS, CDR2 YFSETQ. CDR3 in DNA: TGCGCCAGCAGCTTACAGGGGGCTCGGTCACCCCTCCACTTT. Its translation is CASSLQGARSPLHF.

The chain recombines TRBV28 with TRBJ1-1; tentative D call: TRBD1 (5 bases). In germline, CDR1 is MDHEN, CDR2 SYDVKM. V was clipped by 6 bases and J by 4 bases, with 12 bases between them. CDR3 length equals 13 residues. The CDR3 protein is CASSPGGATEAFF. CDR3 coding DNA: TGTGCCAGCAGCCCCGGCGGGGCCACTGAAGCTTTCTTT.